This T cell receptor (beta chain) was observed in a study of OX40 agonist ivuxolimab in advanced cancers. Turning to the study itself: Checkpoint inhibitors had been given previously to 40% of patients. Study conclusions and caveats: Blood T cells, both CD4+ and CD8+, expanded clonally by week 6 at 0.1 to 3.0 mg/kg. Some nonresponders also had low normalized T-cell clonal expansion.

Note on this clone: Antigen specificity is unknown.

Trimming removed 0 bases at V and 9 bases at J, with 6 bases between. The V gene's germline CDR1 is MNHNS and CDR2 SASEGT. The CDR3 is made up of 13 amino acids. Data came from immunoSEQ multiplex PCR; TCRdb stores just in-frame clones and leaves some out. This sample yields some 66,000 clones, of which roughly 87% are seen a single time; 5.5% belongs to the top ten. The V call is TRBV6-1, the J call TRBJ1-6; possibly TRBD1 for D (5 bases). The sequence was collected from an adult with an advanced solid tumor such as melanoma, head and neck, liver or kidney cancer. The material was CD4+ or CD8+ T cells sorted from blood, obtained in a trial of the OX40 agonist ivuxolimab. For the CDR3, the DNA is TGTGCCAGCAGTGAAGCCAGGGCTTCACCCCTCCACTTT. This translates into CASSEARASPLHF.